This T cell receptor beta chain was found in a study of CD4 T cells in relation to SARS-CoV-2 and coronaviruses. Overall study context: PBMCs were cultured with antigen for roughly 11 days before TCR beta sequencing.

Only in-frame clones appear in the TCRdb table, and some are missing; sequencing was by immunoSEQ multiplex PCR. The data contain about 36,000 clones, around 77% of them seen just once; the ten biggest clones take up roughly 20%. Worth noting for this clone: What it binds is unknown.

The V segment lost 4 bases and the J segment 6 bases; nucleotides outside the gene matches: 22. The germline V gene encodes CDR1 SGHTA and CDR2 FQGNSA. There are 20 residues in the CDR3. The J gene is TRBJ1-4, the V gene TRBV7-2, with 8 bases aligning to TRBD1. The sequencing input was memory CD4+ T cells from PBMCs, cultured in vitro. The receptor comes from an adult with COVID-19. The CDR3 nucleotides read TGTGCCAGCAGCTCAGCAGGGGGCGCGCGTATCGATGGGGGCCATGAAAAACTGTTTTTT. Translating it yields CASSSAGGARIDGGHEKLFF.